The present T cell receptor (beta chain) was sequenced within a study of blood T cell repertoires in COVID-19. The overall study: Sites across the United States, Italy and Spain contributed samples from acute and convalescent COVID-19. Sources were T cells, B-cell-depleted T cells, or PBMCs; the material itself was cDNA or gDNA.

Original processing methods: Reference gene primers were amplified, and this amplification served to estimate nucleated cell counts. Sequenced by immunoSEQ multiplex PCR; TCRdb stores in-frame clones only, minus some. Clonal size and the V and J genes are those of that table, whereas D and trimming came from the DNA. Here the sample spans 300,000 to 450,000 clones, around 87% being singletons. Cohort allocation depended upon clinical history that participants reported. The junction had 8 bases not matched to a gene; V was cut back by 4 bases and J by 4 bases. This CDR3 has 15 amino acids. CDR1 SGDLS and CDR2 YYNGEE come from the germline V gene.

V usage is TRBV9 and J usage is TRBJ1-1; TRBD1 matches 9 bases. The sequence was collected from a man aged 25 to 40 who had recovered from COVID-19. Material: PBMCs or T cells enriched from blood (not recorded which). CDR3 sequence: CASSPRDRDFTEAFF. Here the CDR3 DNA reads TGTGCCAGCAGCCCCCGGGACAGGGATTTCACTGAAGCTTTCTTT.